The rows below give T cell receptor beta chains drawn from one sample of a study of T cells in Graves' hyperthyroidism and ophthalmopathy. Each CDR3 protein is one row after TCRdb ran MiXCR on the multiplex PCR reads. The sample lists roughly 500,000 distinct CDR3 sequences; approximately 49% were seen once. Sequenced material: peripheral blood or thyroid tissue (not recorded which). The receptor set was obtained from an adult woman with Graves' disease, either hyperthyroidism or ophthalmopathy (not recorded which). CDR3s include the opening cysteine and the closing phenylalanine or tryptophan. A D gene is named only where the DNA matches it firmly. Clone size is not always given. Where it is, it says once, few, many or a class for expanded clones.

j_gene | v_gene | abundance | d_gene | CDR3aa | CDR3nt
TRBJ2-5 | TRBV30 | few | NA | CAWSVHGGVETQYF | TGTGCCTGGAGTGTCCACGGGGGAGTGGAGACCCAGTACTTC
TRBJ2-5 | TRBV4-1 | NA | NA | CASSPGDSNQETQYF | TGCGCCAGCAGCCCGGGGGACAGTAATCAAGAGACCCAGTACTTC
TRBJ1-6 | TRBV20-1 | many | TRBD1 | CSARDREWENSPLHF | TGCAGTGCCCGGGACAGGGAGTGGGAAAATTCACCCCTCCACTTT
TRBJ1-1 | TRBV29-1 | many | NA | CSVARSIEAFF | TGCAGCGTTGCGCGGTCGATTGAAGCTTTCTTT
TRBJ2-5 | TRBV29-1 | NA | NA | CSEGGETQYF | TGCAGCGAGGGGGGAGAGACCCAGTACTTC
TRBJ1-2 | TRBV7-9 | NA | NA | CASSLSTWGYTF | TGTGCCAGCAGCTTATCTACATGGGGCTACACCTTC
TRBJ2-5 | TRBV11-2 | many | NA | CASSLTGQQETQYF | TGTGCCAGCAGCTTAACTGGGCAGCAAGAGACCCAGTACTTC
TRBJ1-5 | TRBV7-2 | few | NA | CASSLVIGVAQPQHF | TGTGCCAGCAGCTTAGTCATAGGAGTGGCACAGCCCCAGCATTTT
TRBJ1-2 | TRBV28 | many | TRBD1 | CASRETGFGYTF | TGTGCCAGCAGGGAGACAGGGTTTGGCTACACCTTC
TRBJ1-1 | TRBV7-1 | NA | TRBD1 | CASSSHRGYTEAFF | TGTGCCAGCAGCTCCCACAGGGGGTACACTGAAGCTTTCTTT
TRBJ2-7 | TRBV15 | few | NA | CATSRVSVAREQYF | TGTGCCACCAGCAGAGTTAGCGTCGCCCGGGAGCAGTACTTC
TRBJ2-7 | TRBV6-5 | many | NA | CASSYDYEQYF | TGTGCCAGCAGTTATGATTACGAGCAGTACTTC
TRBJ2-7 | TRBV15 | few | TRBD1 | CATSRDRGLQEQYF | TGTGCCACCAGCAGGGACAGGGGACTTCAAGAGCAGTACTTC
TRBJ1-2 | TRBV2 | few | NA | CASSEEQAPNYGYTF | TGTGCCAGCAGTGAAGAACAGGCCCCTAACTATGGCTACACCTTC
TRBJ1-1 | TRBV10-2 | few | NA | CASSRGSIEAFF | TGCGCCAGCAGTAGGGGGTCCATTGAAGCTTTCTTT